This T cell receptor (beta chain) was observed in a study of regulatory T cells in long-lasting Graves disease. Study results and limitations: Persistent-disease Graves' patients showed less TCR diversity than new cases. TRBV28, TRBJ1-2 and TRBJ2-5 emerged as the favored segments in persistent disease. In persistent patients, shared public clonotypes (over 2,500) outnumbered those in new patients (approximately 970).

This CDR3 spans 13 amino acids. Losses at the gene ends were 1 base for V and 9 bases for J; bases not matched to a gene: 2. The sample's time point: persistent/refractory GD, antithyroid drugs over 5 years with positive TRAb. RNA extracted from PBMCs served as the sequencing template. Doctors identified Graves' disease using the American Thyroid Association guidelines. Sequencing libraries for TCR beta were prepared with iRepertoire HTBI primers and Arm-PCR of CDR3 regions. In TCRdb, the multiplex PCR reads were re-called with MiXCR into one record per CDR3 protein. The repertoire has some 330,000 distinct CDR3 sequences, roughly 24% of them found once; the top ten carry approximately 30%. This clonotype was counted many times. Antigen: not known.

The genes are TRBV12-3 or TRBV12-4 and TRBJ2-1; TRBD2 aligns across 8 bases. The clonotype originates from a woman aged 40 to 50 with Graves disease. The sample consisted of peripheral blood mononuclear cells (PBMCs), taken when the disease was refractory, from a patient treated with antithyroid drugs. The CDR3 sequence is CASSLGLAIEQFF. CDR3 nucleotide sequence: TGTGCCAGCAGTTTAGGACTAGCGATTGAGCAGTTCTTC.